One sample yielded the 30 T cell receptor beta chains listed below, sequenced in a study of PD-1 blockade in mismatch repair-deficient tumors (TCRdb year 2017). The library relied on the immunoSEQ multiplex PCR assay. TCRdb stores this immuneACCESS table with in-frame sequences only. Part of the clones is absent; in the studies checked, under half of the shortfall reflects unresolved V genes, and no reason is known for the rest. The sample has 80,000 to 130,000 clones on record, 82% of them singletons. Around 6.5% of the sample rests with the top ten. The source material was peripheral blood, sampled 30 to 36 weeks after starting pembrolizumab. The receptor source for this set is an adult with mismatch repair-deficient cancer.

CDR3 amino acids: CASSPGLGNQPQHF. The DNA of the CDR3 is TGTGCCAGCAGCCCCGGGCTGGGCAATCAGCCCCAGCATTTT. The chain combines TRBV6-6 with TRBJ1-5; D is unclear. This CDR3 spans 14 amino acids. Per germline, CDR1 MNHNY and CDR2 SVGAGI (reference sequence). Trimming pared 6 bases from V and 2 bases from J, leaving 11 bases between.

This clone was seen a single time. The V call is TRBV5-6, the J call TRBJ2-5; D unclear. Germline CDR1 is SGHDT and CDR2 is YYEEEE. The V end lost 2 bases, the J end lost 9 bases, and 20 bases lay between the germline ends. This CDR3 contains 15 residues. Here the CDR3 reads CASSFSSAVSSAQYF. The DNA for the CDR3 is TGTGCCAGCAGCTTTAGCTCGGCGGTCTCCTCGGCCCAGTACTTC.

This chain links TRBV5-4 with TRBJ2-7, with D possibly matching TRBD1 (5 bases). With 0 bases removed from V and 6 bases from J, the gap between germline ends came to 13 bases. This CDR3 region has 14 residues. CDR1 and CDR2 from the germline V gene are SGHNT and YYREEE (reference sequence). CDR3 amino acids: CASSLAVRAGEQYF. DNA for the CDR3: TGTGCCAGCAGCTTGGCCGTCAGGGCTGGCGAGCAGTACTTC.

The chain joins TRBV21-1 to TRBJ2-3; TRBD2, the D gene given by the table, was not confirmed from the DNA. TRBV21-1 corresponds to a pseudogene. CDR3 size: 16 residues. In DNA, the CDR3 is TGTGCCAGCAGCCCCCGAGGTAGCGGGAGAACAGATACGCAGTATTTT. Encoded protein: CASSPRGSGRTDTQYF.

This clone has at least ten counts. This rearrangement joins TRBV6-1 to TRBJ2-1; 7 nucleotides agree with TRBD2. V dropped 6 bases and J dropped 9; count of bases not matched to a gene: 8. The CDR3 runs 13 residues. Germline CDR1 reads MNHNS; CDR2 reads SASEGT. Here the CDR3 reads CASSQGGLIEQFF. The DNA for the CDR3 is TGTGCCAGCAGCCAGGGAGGGTTAATTGAGCAGTTCTTC.

This chain uses TRBV18 with TRBJ1-1; TRBD1 aligns across 9 bases. The trim removed 3 bases at V and 1 base at J, leaving 3 bases unmatched. Germline CDR1 reads KGHSH; CDR2 reads LQKENI. The CDR3 has 15 amino acids. The CDR3 nucleotides are TGTGCCAGCTCACCGCGGACAGGGGAGAACACTGAAGCTTTCTTT. Protein: CASSPRTGENTEAFF.

CDR3 residues: CASSDRGNTEAFF. The CDR3 DNA sequence: TGTGCCAGCAGTGACAGGGGGAACACTGAAGCTTTCTTT. The rearrangement joins TRBV25-1 to TRBJ1-1, with D possibly matching TRBD1 (6 bases). The CDR3 has 13 residues. The germline V and J ends were trimmed by 3 bases and 1 base, with 6 bases remaining between them. Germline values: CDR1 MGHDK, CDR2 SYGVNS.

The V gene is TRBV27, the J gene TRBJ1-2; D may be TRBD1 (5 bases). The CDR3 totals 14 residues. Germline CDR1 and CDR2: MNHEY and SMNVEV (reference sequence). V was shortened by 2 bases and J by 2 bases, with 9 bases between the two germline ends. CDR3 residues: CASSLRGANYGYTF. The CDR3 DNA sequence: TGTGCCAGCAGTTTACGTGGGGCCAACTATGGCTACACCTTC.

The chain has TRBV19 and TRBJ1-5, with 7 bases fitting TRBD1. Germline CDR1 and CDR2: LNHDA and SQIVND (reference sequence). This CDR3 spans 15 amino acids. J lost 7 bases, V lost 6 bases, and 12 bases had no gene match. DNA for the CDR3: TGTGCCAGTAGCCCTGGGGGGAGGGGGCGCCAGCCCCAGCATTTT. Its protein is CASSPGGRGRQPQHF.

The chain combines TRBV19 with TRBJ1-2, with D uncertain. The germline V gene has CDR1 LNHDA and CDR2 SQIVND (reference sequence). The CDR3 contains 14 residues. Trimming cost V 2 bases and J 4 bases, with 11 bases left between them. The CDR3 sequence: CASSINQDPYGYTF. The CDR3, as DNA: TGTGCCAGTAGTATAAATCAGGACCCCTATGGCTACACCTTC.

This clone was counted only a few times. The J gene is TRBJ1-2, the V gene TRBV2, with D unclear. Germline V CDR1 and CDR2: SNHLY, FYNNEI. This CDR3 region has 14 residues. V was shortened by 5 bases and J by 7 bases, with 17 bases between the two germline ends. DNA for the CDR3: TGTGCCAGCAGTCCCCTTCAACCCCGAAGTGGCTACACCTTC. Translating gives CASSPLQPRSGYTF.

This chain joins TRBV6-1 and TRBJ1-1; no clear D. V dropped 7 bases and J dropped 1 base, with 4 bases sitting between them. The CDR3 spans 11 residues. Germline V CDR1 and CDR2: MNHNS, SASEGT. CDR3 sequence reads: CASKRNTEAFF. The CDR3 DNA is TGTGCCAGCAAAAGGAACACTGAAGCTTTCTTT.

This rearrangement joins TRBV29-1 to TRBJ2-3, with 8 nucleotides matching TRBD2. The CDR3 length is 13 residues. Germline V gene lookup returns CDR1 SQVTM and CDR2 ANQGSEA. V lost 4 bases and J lost 3; bases outside the gene matches: 3. The CDR3: CSVVSGSTDTQYF. CDR3 nucleotide sequence: TGCAGCGTTGTGAGCGGGAGTACAGATACGCAGTATTTT.

V gene TRBV7-9 combines with J gene TRBJ2-7; 7 bases align to TRBD1. The germline CDR1 and CDR2 sequences are SEHNR and FQNEAQ (reference sequence). Trimming took 4 bases from V and 1 from J; bases not matched to a gene: 7. There are 15 residues in the CDR3. CDR3 amino acids: CASSSDRTGSYEQYF. The CDR3, as DNA: TGTGCCAGCAGCTCCGATCGGACAGGTTCCTACGAGCAGTACTTC.

The V call is TRBV27, the J call TRBJ2-1; 9 nucleotides agree with TRBD2. Germline CDR1 is MNHEY and CDR2 is SMNVEV (reference sequence). After removal of 5 bases from V and 1 base from J, the junction contained 3 bases not matched to a gene. The CDR3 has 15 amino acids. The CDR3 DNA sequence: TGTGCCAGCAGTCTTAGCGGGAGTTCCTACAATGAGCAGTTCTTC. Translated: CASSLSGSSYNEQFF.

The chain links TRBV27 to TRBJ2-7, with D possibly TRBD1 on 7 matching bases. V lost 0 bases and J lost 2, with 14 bases in between. From germline, CDR1 is MNHEY and CDR2 SMNVEV (reference sequence). There are 16 residues in the CDR3. Here the CDR3 reads CASSLSWQGGTYEQYF. The CDR3, as DNA: TGTGCCAGCAGTTTATCATGGCAGGGGGGAACCTACGAGCAGTACTTC.

The rearrangement links TRBV7-2 to TRBJ2-5; D possibly corresponds to TRBD1 (6 bases). The J call is in doubt because the DNA end fits TRBJ2-7 better. The germline gives CDR1 SGHTA, CDR2 FQGNSA. This CDR3 has 15 amino acids. The CDR3 nucleotides are TGTGCCAGCAGCTTAATTGGACAGAGTGCCTACGAGCAGTACTTC. It encodes CASSLIGQSAYEQYF.

V and J are TRBV19 and TRBJ1-5; a weak D match, TRBD1 (5 bases). V shed 3 bases and J shed 5 bases, with 11 bases lying between them. CDR3 size: 14 residues. Germline values: CDR1 LNHDA, CDR2 SQIVND (reference sequence). For the CDR3, the DNA is TGTGCCAGTAGTATGCAGGGAGGGCATCAGCCCCAGCATTTT. This translates into CASSMQGGHQPQHF.

This clone was recorded only once. This rearrangement joins TRBV5-1 to TRBJ1-1; perhaps TRBD1 as D (5 bases). The CDR3 consists of 15 residues. CDR1 and CDR2 (germline): SGHRS, YFSETQ. Deletions cut 4 bases from V and 1 base from J, with 14 bases between. For the CDR3, the DNA is TGCGCCAGCAGCGGGACGACACTGGGGAACACTGAAGCTTTCTTT. Encoded protein: CASSGTTLGNTEAFF.

The chain employs TRBV28 and TRBJ2-7, with 7 bases identical to TRBD1. This CDR3 is built from 13 residues. Trimming removed 6 bases from V and 3 bases from J; junction bases left unmatched: 5. Germline V lookup: CDR1 MDHEN, CDR2 SYDVKM. In DNA, the CDR3 is TGTGCCAGCAGGCCACAGGGGATCTACGAGCAGTACTTC. Its translation: CASRPQGIYEQYF.

The chain has TRBV29-1 and TRBJ1-2, with D uncertain. CDR3 length: 14 residues. Germline V gives CDR1 SQVTM, CDR2 ANQGSEA. V was trimmed by 0 bases and J by 8 bases, leaving 16 bases between them. The CDR3 coding sequence is TGCAGCGTTGAAGACGAGGTAGTGGGAGGCGGCTACACCTTC. Protein product: CSVEDEVVGGGYTF.

This rearrangement joins TRBV12-5 to TRBJ2-2, with D hard to call. Between the trimmed V and J ends, which lost 2 bases and 6 bases, there was a span of 4 bases. In germline, CDR1 is LGHNT, CDR2 FRNRAP. The CDR3 totals 12 residues. The CDR3 loop reads CASGLPPGELFF. CDR3 DNA sequence: TGTGCTAGTGGTTTGCCCCCCGGGGAGCTGTTTTTT.

The chain couples TRBV10-3 to TRBJ2-7; 8 positions agree with TRBD2. There are 17 residues in the CDR3. V shed 3 bases and J 6 bases; nucleotides not matched to a gene: 16. CDR1 and CDR2 from the germline V gene are ENHRY and SYGVKD. The CDR3 is CAISDPKGGGTRSEQYF. The CDR3 DNA follows: TGTGCCATCAGTGACCCGAAAGGCGGGGGGACTCGGTCCGAGCAGTACTTC.

The chain uses TRBV6-4 and TRBJ2-1; D call uncertain. Between the trimmed V and J ends, which lost 2 bases and 4 bases, there was a span of 12 bases. The CDR3 has 15 residues. CDR1 MRHNA and CDR2 SNTAGT come from the germline V gene. The CDR3 is CASSDDNVGYNEQFF. CDR3 DNA sequence: TGTGCCAGCAGTGACGATAACGTAGGATACAATGAGCAGTTCTTC.

The J gene is TRBJ2-1, the V gene TRBV7-6; D not resolved. Germline V gene data show CDR1 as SGHVS and CDR2 as FNYEAQ. The CDR3 extends over 13 amino acids. Trimming took off 1 base at V and 6 bases at J, with 7 bases between the two ends. CDR3 coding DNA: TGTGCCAGCAGCTTAGTGGCAGGCAATGAGCAGTTCTTC. Amino acid sequence: CASSLVAGNEQFF. Supplemented by reference TRBV7-6 and TRBJ2-1, the full variable domain reads GAGVSQSPRYKVTKRGQDVALRCDPISGHVSLYWYRQALGQGPEFLTYFNYEAQQDKSGLPNDRFSAERPEGSISTLTIQRTEQRDSAMYRCASSLVAGNEQFFGPGTRLTVL.

This chain connects TRBV25-1 to TRBJ2-1; no firm D call. Germline values: CDR1 MGHDK, CDR2 SYGVNS. Trimming pared 3 bases from V and 2 bases from J, leaving 14 bases between. The CDR3 is 16 residues long. CDR3 coding DNA: TGTGCCAGCAGTGATTCGGCTGGCGCGACCTACAATGAGCAGTTCTTC. This gives the protein CASSDSAGATYNEQFF.

The chain couples TRBV7-2 to TRBJ2-7; 7 bases are shared with TRBD2. Germline CDR1 SGHTA, CDR2 FQGNSA. The CDR3 contains 14 residues. Trimming cost V 0 bases and J 5 bases; bases outside gene matches: 4. CDR3 sequence: CASSLAGGPNEQYF. DNA of the CDR3: TGTGCCAGCAGCTTAGCGGGAGGGCCAAACGAGCAGTACTTC.

The gene calls are TRBV6-1 and TRBJ2-3; 8 positions agree with TRBD2. The CDR3 extends over 14 amino acids. In germline, CDR1 is MNHNS, CDR2 SASEGT. The V gene end was trimmed by 9 bases and the J gene end by 0 bases; junction bases not matched to a gene: 5. The CDR3 coding sequence is TGTGCCAGTTCACTAGCGGAGAGCACAGATACGCAGTATTTT. Its protein product is CASSLAESTDTQYF.

This clone showed up just once. The V and J genes are TRBV6-5 and TRBJ1-1; the D is unclear. CDR1 and CDR2 (germline): MNHEY, SVGAGI. V was clipped by 8 bases and J by 0 bases, with 10 bases between them. The CDR3 sequence is 13 residues long. CDR3 DNA: TGTGCCAGCTGGCGCCAGTTGAACACTGAAGCTTTCTTT. Translation: CASWRQLNTEAFF.

The chain joins TRBV10-3 to TRBJ2-2; D may be TRBD1 (6 bases). V lost 5 bases and J 0 bases, leaving 10 bases between the germline ends. The CDR3 has 15 residues. Looked up from germline, CDR1 is ENHRY and CDR2 is SYGVKD. Written as DNA, the CDR3 is TGTGCCATCAGTCTGACAGGCGCGAACACCGGGGAGCTGTTTTTT. Translation: CAISLTGANTGELFF.